The rows below give T cell receptor beta chains drawn from one sample of a study of blood T cell repertoires in COVID-19. Data came from immunoSEQ multiplex PCR; TCRdb stores just in-frame clones and leaves some out. Of approximately 290,000 clones in the sample, 75% to 95% are singletons; the top ten hold roughly 1.1%. The sample was PBMCs or T cells enriched from blood (not recorded which). Every receptor here comes from a woman under 40 who had recovered from COVID-19. The CDR3 runs from the conserved cysteine through the conserved F or W. D genes are given only for firm matches. For some rows the clone size is stated as once, few or many, or as a class when expanded; others skip it.

CDR3: CASSSTIEQYF
DNA: TGTGCCAGCAGTTCGACAATCGAGCAGTACTTC
D: .
size: .
J: TRBJ2-7
V: TRBV28

CDR3: CASSFRQGHYEQYF
DNA: TGTGCCAGTAGCTTCAGACAGGGCCACTACGAGCAGTACTTC
D: TRBD1
size: .
J: TRBJ2-7
V: TRBV19

CDR3: CASSRTGGTQYF
DNA: TGTGCCAGCAGCCGCACAGGGGGGACCCAGTACTTC
D: TRBD1
size: .
J: TRBJ2-5
V: TRBV7-9

CDR3: CASTHSLADTQYF
DNA: TGTGCCAGCACCCATAGTCTCGCAGATACGCAGTATTTT
D: .
size: .
J: TRBJ2-3
V: TRBV7-8

CDR3: CASSLRGGRSYNEQFF
DNA: TGTGCCAGCAGCCTCCGAGGCGGGAGATCGTACAATGAGCAGTTCTTC
D: TRBD2
size: .
J: TRBJ2-1
V: TRBV5-4

CDR3: CASSWDRGGYGYTF
DNA: TGTGCCAGCAGCTGGGACAGGGGAGGGTATGGCTACACCTTC
D: TRBD1
size: .
J: TRBJ1-2
V: TRBV6-5

CDR3: CAIQRGGHEQYF
DNA: TGTGCCATCCAGCGCGGGGGCCACGAGCAGTACTTC
D: .
size: .
J: TRBJ2-7
V: TRBV10-3

CDR3: CASSGTGNQPQHF
DNA: TGTGCCAGCTCCGGGACAGGGAATCAGCCCCAGCATTTT
D: TRBD1
size: .
J: TRBJ1-5
V: TRBV18

CDR3: CASSESRGSNQPQHF
DNA: TGCGCCAGCAGTGAGTCTAGGGGTAGCAATCAGCCCCAGCATTTT
D: .
size: .
J: TRBJ1-5
V: TRBV10-1

CDR3: CASSLGQGNTGELFF
DNA: TGTGCCAGCAGCTTGGGCCAGGGGAACACCGGGGAGCTGTTTTTT
D: .
size: .
J: TRBJ2-2
V: TRBV11-3

CDR3: CASSLGLAGGPGELFF
DNA: TGCGCCAGCAGCTTGGGACTAGCGGGAGGTCCCGGGGAGCTGTTTTTT
D: TRBD2
size: .
J: TRBJ2-2
V: TRBV5-1

CDR3: CASSLFLDAYEQYF
DNA: TGCGCCAGCAGCTTGTTTCTAGATGCCTACGAGCAGTACTTC
D: .
size: .
J: TRBJ2-7
V: TRBV5-1

CDR3: CASSFYDRDDYGYTF
DNA: TGTGCCAGCAGTTTTTACGACAGGGACGACTATGGCTACACCTTC
D: TRBD1
size: .
J: TRBJ1-2
V: TRBV28

CDR3: CASSVYSGTGNEQYF
DNA: TGTGCCAGCAGTGTTTACTCCGGGACAGGAAACGAGCAGTACTTC
D: TRBD1
size: .
J: TRBJ2-7
V: TRBV2

CDR3: CASSLGLGRGINQPQHF
DNA: TGTGCCAGCAGCTTAGGGCTAGGCAGGGGTATCAATCAGCCCCAGCATTTT
D: .
size: .
J: TRBJ1-5
V: TRBV7-6

CDR3: CASSQDLVGLAGGYTGELFF
DNA: TGTGCCAGCAGCCAAGATCTCGTCGGACTAGCGGGAGGGTACACCGGGGAGCTGTTTTTT
D: TRBD2
size: .
J: TRBJ2-2
V: TRBV14

CDR3: CASSLDAKGDTGELFF
DNA: TGTGCCAGCAGCTTAGACGCTAAGGGGGACACCGGGGAGCTGTTTTTT
D: .
size: once
J: TRBJ2-2
V: TRBV11-1

CDR3: CASIPRAGGTEAFF
DNA: TGTGCCAGCATCCCAAGAGCAGGGGGCACTGAAGCTTTCTTT
D: TRBD1
size: .
J: TRBJ1-1
V: TRBV3-1/TRBV3-2

CDR3: CASSLTGDRRNTIYF
DNA: TGTGCCAGCAGCTTAACCGGCGACAGAAGAAACACCATATATTTT
D: .
size: .
J: TRBJ1-3
V: TRBV7-6

CDR3: CASSLWGGETQYF
DNA: TGTGCCAGCAGCTTATGGGGGGGTGAGACCCAGTACTTC
D: TRBD2
size: .
J: TRBJ2-5
V: TRBV7-8

CDR3: CASSFDRAEHLGNSPLHF
DNA: TGTGCCAGCAGTTTCGACAGGGCCGAACACTTGGGTAATTCACCCCTCCACTTT
D: TRBD1
size: once
J: TRBJ1-6
V: TRBV27

CDR3: CASSLDTLLAGGETQYF
DNA: TGCGCCAGCAGCTTGGACACACTACTAGCGGGAGGAGAGACCCAGTACTTC
D: TRBD2
size: .
J: TRBJ2-5
V: TRBV5-1

CDR3: CASSQGGGAGNTIYF
DNA: TGTGCCAGCAGCCAAGGTGGAGGGGCTGGAAACACCATATATTTT
D: .
size: .
J: TRBJ1-3
V: TRBV14

CDR3: CAWSESPSSPLHF
DNA: TGTGCCTGGTCGGAGAGCCCGAGCTCACCCCTCCACTTT
D: .
size: few
J: TRBJ1-6
V: TRBV30

CDR3: CASSKTGLYSETQYF
DNA: TGTGCCAGCAGCAAGACAGGGTTGTATTCAGAGACCCAGTACTTC
D: TRBD1
size: .
J: TRBJ2-5
V: TRBV28

CDR3: CASSLGRSDGYTF
DNA: TGTGCCAGCAGCTTAGGCAGAAGCGATGGCTACACCTTC
D: .
size: .
J: TRBJ1-2
V: TRBV7-9

CDR3: CARPETGNSGANVLTF
DNA: TGTGCCAGACCCGAGACGGGGAACTCTGGGGCCAACGTCCTGACTTTC
D: .
size: .
J: TRBJ2-6
V: TRBV5-3

CDR3: CASVWGTLSVDNSPLHF
DNA: TGTGCCAGCGTCTGGGGGACTTTGTCCGTCGATAATTCACCCCTCCACTTT
D: .
size: .
J: TRBJ1-6
V: TRBV28

CDR3: CASSPSGTGDSYNSPLHF
DNA: TGTGCCAGCTCACCTTCCGGGACAGGGGACTCCTATAATTCACCCCTCCACTTT
D: TRBD1
size: .
J: TRBJ1-6
V: TRBV18

CDR3: CASSLGGAGEKLFF
DNA: TGTGCCAGCAGCTTGGGGGGTGCGGGGGAAAAACTGTTTTTT
D: .
size: .
J: TRBJ1-4
V: TRBV5-4

CDR3: CASSYATGGNTIYF
DNA: TGTGCCAGCAGTTACGCGACAGGAGGAAACACCATATATTTT
D: .
size: .
J: TRBJ1-3
V: TRBV6-2/TRBV6-3

CDR3: CASSDIGASSYNEQFF
DNA: TGTGCCAGCAGTGACATAGGGGCTAGCTCCTACAATGAGCAGTTCTTC
D: .
size: .
J: TRBJ2-1
V: TRBV6-1

CDR3: CASSGQGFTTGELFF
DNA: TGTGCCAGCAGTGGACAGGGGTTTACCACCGGGGAGCTGTTTTTT
D: TRBD1
size: once
J: TRBJ2-2
V: TRBV2

CDR3: CASSIQDRGFNEQFF
DNA: TGTGCCAGTAGTATCCAGGACAGGGGTTTCAATGAGCAGTTCTTC
D: TRBD1
size: .
J: TRBJ2-1
V: TRBV19

CDR3: CASRERITDTQYF
DNA: TGTGCCAGTAGGGAGCGGATCACAGATACGCAGTATTTT
D: .
size: few
J: TRBJ2-3
V: TRBV19

CDR3: CASSQSGIKNIQYF
DNA: TGTGCCAGCAGCCAGAGCGGGATCAAAAACATTCAGTACTTC
D: TRBD2
size: once
J: TRBJ2-4
V: TRBV13

CDR3: CASSTSGDEKLFF
DNA: TGTGCCAGCAGTACCTCCGGGGATGAAAAACTGTTTTTT
D: .
size: .
J: TRBJ1-4
V: TRBV7-2

CDR3: CASSYGREELFF
DNA: TGTGCCAGCAGTTACGGCAGGGAGGAGCTGTTTTTT
D: .
size: .
J: TRBJ2-2
V: TRBV6-5

CDR3: CASSLRRGQGAYEQYF
DNA: TGTGCCAGCAGCTTAAGAAGGGGACAGGGAGCCTACGAGCAGTACTTC
D: TRBD1
size: .
J: TRBJ2-7
V: TRBV7-2

CDR3: CASARTSGDQETQYF
DNA: TGTGCCAGTGCAAGGACTAGCGGAGACCAAGAGACCCAGTACTTC
D: TRBD2
size: .
J: TRBJ2-5
V: TRBV19

CDR3: CASSFRLVGEKLFF
DNA: TGTGCCAGCAGTTTCCGACTGGTTGGTGAAAAACTGTTTTTT
D: .
size: .
J: TRBJ1-4
V: TRBV28

CDR3: CASSLEGTSGSVDTQYF
DNA: TGCGCCAGCAGCTTGGAGGGGACTAGCGGGAGTGTTGATACGCAGTATTTT
D: TRBD2
size: once
J: TRBJ2-3
V: TRBV5-1

CDR3: CASTQGAGGTDTQYF
DNA: TGTGCCAGCACCCAGGGGGCTGGGGGCACAGATACGCAGTATTTT
D: TRBD1
size: once
J: TRBJ2-3
V: TRBV9

CDR3: CASTNEGPYEQYF
DNA: TGTGCCAGCACCAACGAGGGTCCCTACGAGCAGTACTTC
D: .
size: .
J: TRBJ2-7
V: TRBV28

CDR3: CASSLAATALGELFF
DNA: TGCGCCAGCAGCTTGGCCGCGACAGCTCTCGGGGAGCTGTTTTTT
D: .
size: .
J: TRBJ2-2
V: TRBV5-1

CDR3: CASNNGQGGNQPQHF
DNA: TGTGCCAGTAATAATGGACAGGGGGGCAATCAGCCCCAGCATTTT
D: TRBD1
size: .
J: TRBJ1-5
V: TRBV19

CDR3: CASSLNGGQETQYF
DNA: TGCGCCAGCAGCTTGAACGGGGGCCAAGAGACCCAGTACTTC
D: .
size: .
J: TRBJ2-5
V: TRBV5-1

CDR3: CASTLPGLTNEKLFF
DNA: TGTGCCAGCACTCTCCCGGGGTTAACTAATGAAAAACTGTTTTTT
D: .
size: .
J: TRBJ1-4
V: TRBV6-5

CDR3: CASSLALSLGYNEQFF
DNA: TGTGCCAGCAGCTTAGCGCTAAGTCTAGGCTACAATGAGCAGTTCTTC
D: .
size: .
J: TRBJ2-1
V: TRBV7-2

CDR3: CASSYIGTGLDQPQHF
DNA: TGTGCCAGCAGTTACATCGGGACAGGTCTTGATCAGCCCCAGCATTTT
D: TRBD1
size: .
J: TRBJ1-5
V: TRBV6-5

CDR3: CASSQDRAGNTIYF
DNA: TGTGCCAGCAGCCAGGACAGGGCAGGAAACACCATATATTTT
D: TRBD1
size: .
J: TRBJ1-3
V: TRBV5-4